This passage covers 30 T cell receptor beta chains from one sample sequenced in a study of response to subunit inactivated influenza vaccine. TCRdb reanalysed the RT-PCR reads using MiXCR and keeps one entry per CDR3 protein. Of roughly 540,000 distinct CDR3 sequences listed, under 30% were seen once; the top ten hold around 2.8%. These sequences were also reported in another study, on T cells expressing NK-cell markers. That report notes: Researchers built TCR beta cDNA using 5'RACE template switching with UMIs.

Specimen: CD4+ T cells sorted from PBMCs, collected roughly 12 days after vaccination. These receptors were taken from a man in his fifties who received an inactivated influenza vaccine.

This clonotype has just a few counts. The genes are TRBV3-1 and TRBJ1-3; D ambiguous. The germline V gene encodes CDR1 LGHDT and CDR2 YNNKEL (reference sequence). The CDR3 contains 15 residues. Trimming took off 0 bases at V and 1 base at J, with 7 bases between the two ends. DNA for the CDR3: TGTGCCAGCAGCCAAGATGGGGTATCTGGAAACACCATATATTTT. Amino acid sequence: CASSQDGVSGNTIYF.

The J gene is TRBJ2-3, the V gene TRBV10-3, with TRBD2 matching 8 bases. The germline CDR1 and CDR2 sequences are ENHRY and SYGVKD. The CDR3 covers 14 residues. J lost 2 bases, V lost 8 bases, and 6 bases had no gene match. The CDR3 here is CAIDREGSTDTQYF. As DNA, the CDR3 is TGTGCCATCGACCGGGAGGGCTCCACAGATACGCAGTATTTT.

This chain links TRBV15 with TRBJ2-7, with TRBD2 matching 7 bases. The V segment lost 6 bases and the J segment 0 bases; nucleotides outside the gene matches: 5. Germline loops: CDR1 LNHNV, CDR2 YYDKDF (reference sequence). This CDR3 comprises 14 residues. The CDR3 loop is CATRRGSISYEQYF. The CDR3 nucleotides read TGTGCCACCAGGCGGGGGAGCATCTCCTACGAGCAGTACTTC. The whole variable domain, filled in from reference TRBV15 and TRBJ2-7, reads DAMVIQNPRYQVTQFGKPVTLSCSQTLNHNVMYWYQQKSSQAPKLLFHYYDKDFNNEADTPDNFQSRRPNTSFCFLDIRSPGLGDTAMYLCATRRGSISYEQYFGPGTRLTVT.

This clonotype was seen repeatedly, ten times or more. This rearrangement joins TRBV12-3 or TRBV12-4 to TRBJ2-1, with TRBD2 identical over 12 bases. V was clipped by 5 bases and J by 6 bases; unmatched bases: 5. This CDR3 spans 15 amino acids. CDR3 nucleotide sequence: TGTGCCAGCAGTCCCCTAGCGGGGGGGCGCAATGAGCAGTTCTTC. Its protein product is CASSPLAGGRNEQFF.

This clonotype was seen more than once but under ten times. The V and J genes are TRBV4-3 and TRBJ2-6; D gene uncertain. The germline CDR1 and CDR2 sequences are LGHNA and YSLEER. V lost 1 base to trimming and J lost 0 bases, with 10 bases between them. CDR3 size: 17 residues. CDR3 DNA sequence: TGCGCCAGCAGCCAAGGTCGGCCCGACTCTGGGGCCAACGTCCTGACTTTC. Amino acids: CASSQGRPDSGANVLTF.

This clonotype occurred many times. The chain joins TRBV2 to TRBJ2-1; no clear D gene. The CDR3 contains 11 residues. Germline loops: CDR1 SNHLY, CDR2 FYNNEI. The V end was cut by 7 bases, the J end by 8 bases, with 9 bases between. The CDR3 spells CASITGDEQFF. CDR3 coding DNA: TGTGCCAGCATTACTGGGGATGAGCAGTTCTTC.

This clonotype was observed at least ten times. The chain employs TRBV5-1 and TRBJ2-7; TRBD1 matches at 10 bases. V was clipped by 4 bases and J by 4 bases; unmatched bases: 8. Germline V gene data show CDR1 as SGHRS and CDR2 as YFSETQ. This CDR3 is built from 15 residues. The CDR3 loop is CASSPGTGEIYEQYF. Here the CDR3 DNA reads TGCGCCAGCAGCCCCGGGACAGGGGAAATTTACGAGCAGTACTTC. The variable domain in full, completed from reference TRBV5-1 and TRBJ2-7, reads KAGVTQTPRYLIKTRGQQVTLSCSPISGHRSVSWYQQTPGQGLQFLFEYFSETQRNKGNFPGRFSGRQFSNSRSEMNVSTLELGDSALYLCASSPGTGEIYEQYFGPGTRLTVT.

The chain is built from TRBV5-1 and TRBJ1-4; tentative D call: TRBD1 (6 bases). The V end was cut by 7 bases, the J end by 5 bases, with 18 bases between. Looked up from germline, CDR1 is SGHRS and CDR2 is YFSETQ. The CDR3 is 15 residues long. CDR3 sequence reads: CASRSGVTSNEKLFF. As DNA, the CDR3 is TGCGCCAGCCGATCAGGGGTTACTTCAAATGAAAAACTGTTTTTT. The variable domain in full, with the rest retrieved from reference TRBV5-1 and TRBJ1-4, is KAGVTQTPRYLIKTRGQQVTLSCSPISGHRSVSWYQQTPGQGLQFLFEYFSETQRNKGNFPGRFSGRQFSNSRSEMNVSTLELGDSALYLCASRSGVTSNEKLFFGSGTQLSVL.

V and J are TRBV14 and TRBJ2-1, with 10 positions matching TRBD2. Germline CDR1 reads SGHDN; CDR2 reads FVKESK. The ends lost 1 base at V and 2 bases at J; junction bases unmatched: 5. This CDR3 region has 17 residues. In DNA form, the CDR3 reads TGTGCCAGCAGCCAAGCGGCTAGCGGGAGACCCTACAATGAGCAGTTCTTC. This sequence encodes CASSQAASGRPYNEQFF.

This rearrangement joins TRBV3-1 to TRBJ1-5; D is unresolved. The V end was cut by 1 base, the J end by 7 bases, with 14 bases between. The CDR3 has 15 amino acids. Germline V gene sequence: CDR1 LGHDT, CDR2 YNNKEL (reference sequence). CDR3 sequence (DNA): TGTGCCAGCAGCCAAGGCTTAGGTGACCGGCAGCCCCAGCATTTT. Translation: CASSQGLGDRQPQHF. Full variable domain (outside the CDR3, taken from reference TRBV3-1 and TRBJ1-5): DTAVSQTPKYLVTQMGNDKSIKCEQNLGHDTMYWYKQDSKKFLKIMFSYNNKELIINETVPNRFSPKSPDKAHLNLHINSLELGDSAVYFCASSQGLGDRQPQHFGDGTRLSIL.

This clonotype turned up a few times. J is TRBJ2-1 and V is TRBV20-1; D is uncertain. V was shortened by 3 bases and J by 8 bases, with 11 bases between the two germline ends. The CDR3 is 12 amino acids. CDR1 DFQATT and CDR2 SNEGSKA come from the germline V gene (reference sequence). In DNA form, the CDR3 reads TGCAGTGCTAGGGCCAGCATCGATGAGCAGTTCTTC. Translating gives CSARASIDEQFF.

This clonotype was found a few times. The CDR3 here is CASSRGLAAGELFF. In DNA form, the CDR3 reads TGTGCCAGCAGCCGCGGACTCGCAGCCGGGGAGCTGTTTTTT. The chain joins TRBV6-1 to TRBJ2-2; perhaps TRBD2 as D (5 bases). The V gene lost 6 bases and the J gene lost 6 bases, with 14 bases spanning the gap. The CDR3 is 14 amino acids. CDR1 and CDR2 (germline): MNHNS, SASEGT.

This clonotype was seen at least ten times. This chain joins TRBV7-2 and TRBJ2-6; no firm D call. This CDR3 spans 15 amino acids. V dropped 1 base and J dropped 0 bases, with 4 bases sitting between them. The germline V gene has CDR1 SGHTA and CDR2 FQGNSA. CDR3 sequence: CASSLGFSGANVLTF. DNA of the CDR3: TGTGCCAGCAGCTTAGGCTTCTCTGGGGCCAACGTCCTGACTTTC.

The chain has TRBV4-1 and TRBJ2-3, with 9 bases fitting TRBD2. The CDR3 extends over 16 amino acids. Germline CDR1 MGHRA, CDR2 YSYEKL. Trimming removed 3 bases from V and 4 bases from J; junction bases left unmatched: 8. The CDR3 DNA follows: TGCGCCAGCAGCCATCGCGGGAGGGAGAGGGCAGATACGCAGTATTTT. This encodes CASSHRGRERADTQYF.

This chain joins TRBV25-1 and TRBJ1-6, with TRBD1 matching over 10 bases. Germline loops: CDR1 MGHDK, CDR2 SYGVNS. Trimming cost V 6 bases and J 7 bases; bases outside gene matches: 6. The CDR3 covers 15 residues. CDR3 bases: TGTGCCAGCAGAGACAGGGGGCTAGGGAATTCACCCCTCCACTTT. Translation: CASRDRGLGNSPLHF.

This clonotype was observed a handful of times. This chain uses TRBV7-9 with TRBJ2-5, with a possible D match to TRBD1 (5 bases). Germline assignment: CDR1 SEHNR and CDR2 FQNEAQ (reference sequence). This CDR3 has 14 residues. V shed 1 base and J shed 7 bases, with 13 bases lying between them. The CDR3 coding sequence is TGTGCCAGCAGCTTAGACGCAGGGTACGGGACCCAGTACTTC. Translated, it gives CASSLDAGYGTQYF.

The CDR3 loop is CASSSDRGRRPLHF. CDR3 coding DNA: TGTGCCAGCAGTTCGGACAGGGGGCGAAGACCCCTCCACTTT. The rearrangement links TRBV28 to TRBJ1-6; 11 positions agree with TRBD1. Germline assignment: CDR1 MDHEN and CDR2 SYDVKM. The junction had 5 bases not matched to a gene; V was cut back by 4 bases and J by 12 bases. The CDR3 extends over 14 amino acids.

This clonotype was seen more than once but under ten times. The chain uses TRBV7-3 and TRBJ2-1, with 9 nucleotides matching TRBD1. Looked up from germline, CDR1 is SGHTA and CDR2 is FQGTGA. Losses at the gene ends were 4 bases for V and 5 bases for J; bases not matched to a gene: 21. CDR3 size: 20 residues. In DNA, the CDR3 is TGTGCCAGCAGCTCCCGCCTCCCCCGCCAAAAGGACAGGGGCAACAATGAGCAGTTCTTC. It codes for CASSSRLPRQKDRGNNEQFF.

This clonotype was found a few times. This chain joins TRBV7-2 and TRBJ2-1, with D possibly matching TRBD2 (6 bases). This CDR3 region has 15 residues. Trimming removed 4 bases from V and 2 bases from J, with 12 bases in between. CDR1 is SGHTA and CDR2 is FQGNSA in the germline V gene. The DNA for the CDR3 is TGTGCCAGCAGCTCACTCCGCGGGGCCTACAATGAGCAGTTCTTC. It codes for CASSSLRGAYNEQFF.

The chain joins TRBV28 to TRBJ2-5, with TRBD1 as a possible D gene (5 bases). This CDR3 spans 14 amino acids. The ends were cut back, 5 bases at V and 5 bases at J, with 15 bases in the middle. CDR1 and CDR2 from the germline V gene are MDHEN and SYDVKM. The CDR3 loop reads CASSGRDSDETQYF. In DNA form, the CDR3 reads TGTGCCAGCAGTGGCAGGGATTCCGACGAGACCCAGTACTTC. Complete variable domain (other parts from reference TRBV28 and TRBJ2-5): DVKVTQSSRYLVKRTGEKVFLECVQDMDHENMFWYRQDPGLGLRLIYFSYDVKMKEKGDIPEGYSVSREKKERFSLILESASTNQTSMYLCASSGRDSDETQYFGPGTRLLVL.

The V gene is TRBV7-8, the J gene TRBJ2-7; TRBD2 aligns across 11 bases. Unmatched junction bases numbered 7, after V lost 4 bases and J lost 5 bases. Per germline, CDR1 SGHVS and CDR2 FQNEAQ. This CDR3 comprises 15 residues. The CDR3, as DNA: TGTGCCAGCAGCTACCGACTAGCGGGAAAGAACGAGCAGTACTTC. This encodes CASSYRLAGKNEQYF.

The chain combines TRBV28 with TRBJ2-2, with TRBD1 identical over 10 bases. Germline CDR1 MDHEN, CDR2 SYDVKM. J was trimmed by 0 bases and V by 3 bases; bases with no gene match: 4. The CDR3 has 17 residues. CDR3: CASSLVGQGPNTGELFF. DNA for the CDR3: TGTGCCAGCAGTTTGGTGGGACAGGGGCCGAACACCGGGGAGCTGTTTTTT.

This clonotype has a single count. This sequence joins TRBV18 and TRBJ2-1, with a possible D match to TRBD1 (6 bases). Trimming cost V 3 bases and J 7 bases, with 19 bases left between them. Germline lookup yields CDR1 KGHSH and CDR2 LQKENI. This CDR3 has 16 amino acids. The CDR3 reads CASSPPGTSRGNEQFF. The DNA of the CDR3 is TGTGCCAGCTCACCTCCCGGGACGTCAAGGGGGAATGAGCAGTTCTTC.

The chain joins TRBV29-1 to TRBJ1-2, with a possible D match to TRBD1 (5 bases). Trimming took off 7 bases at V and 1 base at J, with 7 bases between the two ends. Per germline, CDR1 SQVTM and CDR2 ANQGSEA. CDR3 length: 11 amino acids. The DNA for the CDR3 is TGCAGCGCCGACAGTAACTATGGCTACACCTTC. It translates to CSADSNYGYTF.

This clonotype was picked up a small number of times. V and J are TRBV12-3 or TRBV12-4 and TRBJ2-1; the match to TRBD1 covers 9 bases. The V segment lost 5 bases and the J segment 6 bases; nucleotides outside the gene matches: 5. There are 14 residues in the CDR3. CDR3 protein: CASSEQGAANEQFF. In DNA, the CDR3 is TGTGCCAGCAGTGAACAGGGGGCGGCCAATGAGCAGTTCTTC.

The chain carries TRBV7-2 and TRBJ1-1, with a possible D match to TRBD1 (6 bases). V was clipped by 4 bases and J by 5 bases, with 11 bases between them. The germline gives CDR1 SGHTA, CDR2 FQGNSA. This CDR3 region has 13 residues. The CDR3 region is CASSSGQRTEAFF. The CDR3 DNA follows: TGTGCCAGCAGCTCCGGACAGAGAACTGAAGCTTTCTTT. The full variable domain, in which reference TRBV7-2 and TRBJ1-1 provide the parts outside the CDR3, is GAGVSQSPSNKVTEKGKDVELRCDPISGHTALYWYRQSLGQGLEFLIYFQGNSAPDKSGLPSDRFSAERTGGSVSTLTIQRTQQEDSAVYLCASSSGQRTEAFFGQGTRLTVV.

This clonotype was counted a few times. The CDR3 sequence is CATSRVSEETQYF. CDR3 DNA sequence: TGTGCCACCAGCAGAGTGTCGGAAGAGACCCAGTACTTC. This chain links TRBV15 with TRBJ2-5; unclear D gene. Trimming removed 1 base at V and 3 bases at J, with 6 bases between. Germline-derived CDR1 and CDR2 are LNHNV and YYDKDF (reference sequence). The CDR3 is 13 residues long.

The CDR3, as DNA: TGTGCCATACCTGGGGGGGGTTCCAACACCGGGGAGCTGTTTTTT. Translating it yields CAIPGGGSNTGELFF. V gene TRBV10-3 combines with J gene TRBJ2-2; the match to TRBD2 covers 7 bases. Germline V gives CDR1 ENHRY, CDR2 SYGVKD. There are 15 residues in the CDR3. J lost 2 bases, V lost 9 bases, and 9 bases had no gene match.

The J gene is TRBJ2-1, the V gene TRBV20-1, with 11 positions matching TRBD2. The CDR3 sequence is 14 residues long. The germline gives CDR1 DFQATT, CDR2 SNEGSKA (reference sequence). Trimming cost V 5 bases and J 9 bases; bases outside gene matches: 9. DNA of the CDR3: TGCAGTGCTGTACTAGCGGGAGCTTTTAGTGAGCAGTTCTTC. Protein product: CSAVLAGAFSEQFF.

Concerning this clonotype: This clone may be a read error of a much larger clone one base away. The V call is TRBV10-1, the J call TRBJ2-7; the D is unclear. The CDR3 consists of 13 residues. Germline-derived CDR1 and CDR2 are WNHNN and SYGVQD (reference sequence). CDR3 in DNA: TGCGCCAGCAGGGATTCCAGCTCCTACGAGCACTACTTC. Translation gives CASRDSSSYEHYF.